The T cell receptor (beta chain) described here comes from a study of low-dose radiotherapy and immunotherapy resistance in tumors. Study in general: Each fraction given to Cohort 2 every two weeks delivered 1 Gy, and the total reached 13 Gy over 26 weeks.

Gene-specific TRAV and TRBV primers were used for first-strand cDNA, covering alpha and beta chains. A constant-region primer paired with the V-primer adapter amplified TCRs over about 20 PCR cycles. A single record per CDR3 protein comes from TCRdb applying MiXCR to the reads. This repertoire shows approximately 90,000 distinct CDR3 sequences, 9.4% found once; its top ten account for 0.8% to 1.3%. Time point indicated: before trial treatment. The ends lost 3 bases at V and 8 bases at J; junction bases unmatched: 13. CDR1 and CDR2 from the germline V gene are MNHNY and SVGAGI (reference sequence). The CDR3 runs 18 residues. This clonotype appeared many times.

This specimen was PBMCs, taken before treatment. The TCR comes from a male donor with prostate cancer. The gene calls are TRBV6-6 and TRBJ2-1; 13 bases match TRBD2. The CDR3 is CASSYRRGGTSGKHEQFF. The DNA for the CDR3 is TGTGCCAGCAGTTATAGGAGGGGGGGGACTAGCGGGAAGCATGAGCAGTTCTTC.